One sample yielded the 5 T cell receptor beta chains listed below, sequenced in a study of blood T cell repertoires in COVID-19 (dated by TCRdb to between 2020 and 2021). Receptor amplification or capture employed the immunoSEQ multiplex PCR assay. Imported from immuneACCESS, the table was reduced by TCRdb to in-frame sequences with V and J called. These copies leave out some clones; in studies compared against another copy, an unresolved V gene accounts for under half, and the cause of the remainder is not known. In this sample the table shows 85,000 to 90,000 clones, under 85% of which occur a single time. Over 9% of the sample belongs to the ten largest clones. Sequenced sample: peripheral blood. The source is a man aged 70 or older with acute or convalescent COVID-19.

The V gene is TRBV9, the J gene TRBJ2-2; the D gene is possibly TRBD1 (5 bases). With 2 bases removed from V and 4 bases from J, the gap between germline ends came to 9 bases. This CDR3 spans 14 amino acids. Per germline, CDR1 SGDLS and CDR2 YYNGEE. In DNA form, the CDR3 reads TGTGCCAGCAGCGTGGACACCTTCACCGGGGAGCTGTTTTTT. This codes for CASSVDTFTGELFF.

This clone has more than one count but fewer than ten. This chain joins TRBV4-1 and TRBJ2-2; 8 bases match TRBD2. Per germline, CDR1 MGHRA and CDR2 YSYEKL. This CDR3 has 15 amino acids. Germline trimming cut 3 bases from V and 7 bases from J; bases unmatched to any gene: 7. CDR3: CASSQGLGGGGELFF. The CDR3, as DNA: TGCGCCAGCAGCCAGGGACTAGGAGGGGGCGGGGAGCTGTTTTTT.

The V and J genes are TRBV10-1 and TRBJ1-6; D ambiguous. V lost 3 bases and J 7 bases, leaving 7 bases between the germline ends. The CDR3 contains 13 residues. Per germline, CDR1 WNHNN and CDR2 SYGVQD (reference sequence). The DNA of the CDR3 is TGCGCCAGCAGTGAACGGGGAAATTCACCCCTCCACTTT. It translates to CASSERGNSPLHF.

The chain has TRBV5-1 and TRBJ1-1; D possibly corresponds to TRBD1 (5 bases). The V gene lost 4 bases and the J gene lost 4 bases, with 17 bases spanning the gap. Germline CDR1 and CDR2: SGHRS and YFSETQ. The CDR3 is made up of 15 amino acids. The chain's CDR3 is CASSADTGSSTEAFF. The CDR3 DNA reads TGCGCCAGCAGCGCCGATACAGGCTCCTCCACTGAAGCTTTCTTT.

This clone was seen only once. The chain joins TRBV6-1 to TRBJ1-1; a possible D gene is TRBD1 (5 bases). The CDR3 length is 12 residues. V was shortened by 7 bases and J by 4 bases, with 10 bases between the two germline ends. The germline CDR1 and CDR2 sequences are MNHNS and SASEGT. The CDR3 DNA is TGTGCCAGCATCCAGGGAGGCACTGAAGCTTTCTTT. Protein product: CASIQGGTEAFF.